The 24 T cell receptor beta chains given below trace back to one sample, sequenced in a study of T-cell reconstitution after alpha-beta-depleted transplantation in children. Preparing the TCRbeta library involved the use of unique molecular identifiers. In TCRdb, the PCR reads were re-called with MiXCR into one record per CDR3 protein. The table lists some 600,000 distinct CDR3 sequences, over 10% of them singletons. Sequenced material: PBMCs, mostly from graft donor cells, taken 360 days after TCRalphabeta/CD19-depleted stem cell transplant. The receptors here all came from a male patient aged 10-17 years who had a stem cell transplant for acute myeloid leukemia, so the T cells may come from the graft donor.

This rearrangement joins TRBV7-9 to TRBJ2-3; D is unclear. CDR1 is SEHNR and CDR2 is FQNEAQ in the germline V gene (reference sequence). V dropped 4 bases and J dropped 0 bases, with 11 bases sitting between them. The CDR3 length is 15 residues. The DNA of the CDR3 is TGTGCCAGCAGCTCAGAGCCGTCTAGCACAGATACGCAGTATTTT. Its translation is CASSSEPSSTDTQYF.

This clonotype was found many times. CDR3 bases: TGTGCCAGCAGACTAGCGACTAGCCTGGGGAATGAGCAGTTCTTC. Its translation is CASRLATSLGNEQFF. The chain has TRBV6-2 or TRBV6-3 and TRBJ2-1; 7 nucleotides line up with TRBD2. CDR1 is MNHEY and CDR2 is SVGEGT in the germline V gene. After removal of 6 bases from V and 7 bases from J, the junction contained 12 bases not matched to a gene. This CDR3 has 15 amino acids.

The chain joins TRBV24-1 to TRBJ2-7; D perhaps matches TRBD1 (6 bases). This CDR3 spans 14 amino acids. V lost 3 bases, J lost 5 bases, and 13 bases lay in between. Germline values: CDR1 KGHDR, CDR2 SFDVKD. The CDR3 protein is CATSDPGTFHEQYF. DNA of the CDR3: TGTGCCACCAGTGATCCCGGGACATTCCACGAGCAGTACTTC.

This clonotype was seen repeatedly, ten times or more. The chain carries TRBV7-2 and TRBJ2-3, with no clear D. The CDR3 is 13 residues long. The V gene's germline CDR1 is SGHTA and CDR2 FQGNSA. The V end was cut by 3 bases, the J end by 4 bases, with 8 bases between. The CDR3, as DNA: TGTGCCAGCAGCTTCACCGTGTCAGATACGCAGTATTTT. Amino acid sequence: CASSFTVSDTQYF.

This clonotype was recorded many times. V gene TRBV20-1 combines with J gene TRBJ2-1; tentatively, D is TRBD2 (5 bases). The ends were cut back, 1 base at V and 5 bases at J, with 15 bases in the middle. Looked up from germline, CDR1 is DFQATT and CDR2 is SNEGSKA (reference sequence). The CDR3 covers 15 residues. Written as DNA, the CDR3 is TGCAGTGCTAGAGCATCAGCGGTGAGAGACAATGAGCAGTTCTTC. Translation: CSARASAVRDNEQFF.

This clonotype was observed a handful of times. V usage is TRBV28 and J usage is TRBJ2-1; 11 bases match TRBD2. Germline V lookup: CDR1 MDHEN, CDR2 SYDVKM. Germline trimming cut 5 bases from V and 7 bases from J; bases unmatched to any gene: 7. This CDR3 contains 15 residues. CDR3 nucleotide sequence: TGTGCCAGCAGTCTCACTAGCGGGAGTTGGAATGAGCAGTTCTTC. Residues: CASSLTSGSWNEQFF.

The table lists this clonotype with many counts. The J gene is TRBJ2-1, the V gene TRBV4-3, with TRBD2 matching over 11 bases. Looked up from germline, CDR1 is LGHNA and CDR2 is YSLEER. Germline trimming cut 2 bases from V and 3 bases from J; bases unmatched to any gene: 0. The CDR3 runs to 15 residues. CDR3: CASSQLAGGYNEQFF. CDR3 DNA sequence: TGCGCCAGCAGCCAACTAGCGGGAGGCTACAATGAGCAGTTCTTC.

This chain uses TRBV4-3 with TRBJ2-6; 8 bases are shared with TRBD2. J lost 3 bases, V lost 7 bases, and 11 bases had no gene match. This CDR3 has 17 residues. Germline CDR1 LGHNA, CDR2 YSLEER. The CDR3 sequence is CASTFGPAGVGANVLTF. The CDR3, as DNA: TGCGCCAGCACCTTTGGACCAGCGGGAGTTGGGGCCAACGTCCTGACTTTC.

The rearrangement joins TRBV6-2 or TRBV6-3 to TRBJ2-7, with TRBD2 as a possible D gene (6 bases). V dropped 6 bases and J dropped 7 bases, with 16 bases sitting between them. The CDR3 runs 13 residues. CDR1 is MNHEY, CDR2 SVGEGT, per germline. CDR3 coding DNA: TGTGCCAGCAGGAGAGGGACTCTACTGGAGCAGTACTTC. Protein product: CASRRGTLLEQYF.

The chain employs TRBV5-1 and TRBJ2-3; 7 nucleotides match TRBD1. The CDR3 consists of 15 residues. The V and J ends lost 5 bases and 1 base, in that order; junction bases with no gene match: 7. Germline values: CDR1 SGHRS, CDR2 YFSETQ. This CDR3 reads CASRGFDRGTDTQYF. DNA of the CDR3: TGCGCCAGCAGGGGTTTCGACAGGGGCACAGATACGCAGTATTTT.

A few counts support this clonotype. The chain recombines TRBV29-1 with TRBJ2-7; TRBD1 matches 8 bases. The trim removed 5 bases at V and 7 bases at J, leaving 10 bases unmatched. The germline V gene has CDR1 SQVTM and CDR2 ANQGSEA. The CDR3 is 13 residues long. CDR3 nucleotide sequence: TGCAGCGTTCAACCAGGGGGCCCATGGGAGCAGTACTTC. This translates into CSVQPGGPWEQYF.

This clonotype appeared a few times. The chain joins TRBV6-5 to TRBJ1-5; D unresolved. From germline, CDR1 is MNHEY and CDR2 SVGAGI. The ends were cut back, 6 bases at V and 5 bases at J, with 11 bases in the middle. The CDR3 spans 13 residues. The CDR3 region has the DNA TGTGCCAGCAGCCCTCATCGTGATCAGCCCCAGCATTTT. Translating it yields CASSPHRDQPQHF.

The chain links TRBV18 to TRBJ2-5, with a tentative D call TRBD1 (6 bases). CDR1 and CDR2 from the germline V gene are KGHSH and LQKENI. Trimming removed 8 bases from V and 2 bases from J, with 18 bases in between. This CDR3 spans 15 amino acids. The CDR3 reads CASPHQSGVQETQYF. The CDR3 DNA is TGTGCCAGCCCCCACCAATCAGGGGTTCAAGAGACCCAGTACTTC.

This clonotype was counted between two and nine times. This chain connects TRBV29-1 to TRBJ1-5; 10 bases are shared with TRBD1. Germline loops: CDR1 SQVTM, CDR2 ANQGSEA. The J segment lost 5 bases and the V segment lost 2 bases, leaving 3 bases of the junction unmatched. This CDR3 has 14 residues. The chain's CDR3 is CSVEIGTGDQPQHF. CDR3 nucleotide sequence: TGCAGCGTTGAAATTGGGACAGGGGATCAGCCCCAGCATTTT.

In its sample, this clonotype was seen a few times. CDR3 region: CASSDDKDTQYF. CDR3 nucleotides: TGTGCCAGCAGCGACGATAAAGATACGCAGTATTTT. V and J are TRBV9 and TRBJ2-3; D is unclear. V dropped 3 bases and J dropped 5 bases, with 7 bases sitting between them. This CDR3 contains 12 residues. Per the germline V gene, CDR1 is SGDLS and CDR2 is YYNGEE.

This rearrangement joins TRBV15 to TRBJ2-1; 16 bases line up with TRBD2. This CDR3 contains 18 residues. Germline V gene data show CDR1 as LNHNV and CDR2 as YYDKDF (reference sequence). V lost 5 bases and J lost 1; bases outside the gene matches: 5. The CDR3 DNA is TGTGCCACCAGCTACGGGACTAGCGGGAGGGCGTCCTACAATGAGCAGTTCTTC. Translated: CATSYGTSGRASYNEQFF.

This clonotype was counted a few times. The rearrangement joins TRBV10-3 to TRBJ2-2; 7 bases are shared with TRBD1. Germline V gene sequence: CDR1 ENHRY, CDR2 SYGVKD. Trimming cost V 6 bases and J 5 bases; bases outside gene matches: 6. The CDR3 spans 14 residues. CDR3: CAIRSGQTTGELFF. In nucleotides, the CDR3 is TGTGCCATCAGGTCGGGACAGACGACCGGGGAGCTGTTTTTT.

The genes are TRBV24-1 and TRBJ2-5; D not resolved. CDR1 is KGHDR, CDR2 SFDVKD, per germline. Trimming took 1 base from V and 4 from J, leaving 9 bases between them. This CDR3 region has 14 residues. The CDR3 sequence: CATSDFNPGETQYF. CDR3 bases: TGTGCCACCAGTGATTTTAACCCGGGAGAGACCCAGTACTTC.

J is TRBJ1-2 and V is TRBV12-3 or TRBV12-4, with a weak D call TRBD1 (6 bases). V was clipped by 6 bases and J by 3 bases, with 11 bases between them. The CDR3 consists of 13 residues. The chain's CDR3 is CASRDSQYYGYTF. CDR3 DNA: TGTGCCAGCAGGGACAGTCAATACTATGGCTACACCTTC.

Many counts were recorded for this clonotype. The genes are TRBV29-1 and TRBJ2-3; D unclear. With 3 bases removed from V and 4 bases from J, the gap between germline ends came to 8 bases. This CDR3 spans 12 amino acids. From germline, CDR1 is SQVTM and CDR2 ANQGSEA. The chain's CDR3 is CSVEVWADTQYF. For the CDR3, the DNA is TGCAGCGTTGAGGTATGGGCAGATACGCAGTATTTT.

This clonotype appeared a few times. The chain couples TRBV13 to TRBJ2-6, with TRBD1 matching over 7 bases. CDR3 length equals 17 residues. Per germline, CDR1 PRHDT and CDR2 FYEKMQ (reference sequence). V lost 6 bases, J lost 2 bases, and 10 bases stayed unmatched. In DNA, the CDR3 is TGTGCCAGCAGTTCCAGGGGGAGACTTGCTGGGGCCAACGTCCTGACTTTC. It encodes CASSSRGRLAGANVLTF.

The chain links TRBV28 to TRBJ2-1; tentative D call: TRBD2 (5 bases). The CDR3 is 12 residues long. Germline V gene lookup returns CDR1 MDHEN and CDR2 SYDVKM. Trimming removed 8 bases at V and 4 bases at J, with 9 bases between. CDR3 residues: CASYDYYNEQFF. The CDR3 region has the DNA TGTGCCAGCTACGACTATTACAATGAGCAGTTCTTC.

The sample holds a few counts of this clonotype. The rearrangement joins TRBV2 to TRBJ2-1, with 14 bases matching TRBD2. Trimming at V came to 2 bases and at J to 8 bases, leaving 5 bases not matched to a gene. The CDR3 consists of 16 residues. Germline V lookup: CDR1 SNHLY, CDR2 FYNNEI. The CDR3 here is CASSERLAGGSDEQFF. The CDR3 coding sequence is TGTGCCAGCAGTGAAAGACTAGCGGGAGGGTCTGATGAGCAGTTCTTC.

Ten or more counts support this clonotype. At one end the junction does not follow the germline gene, possibly because of a read error. The CDR3 DNA follows: TGTGCCAGCAGCTTGGGACTAGCGGTCTACAATGAGCAGTTCTTC. Protein sequence: CASSLGLAVYNEQFF. The chain is built from TRBV5-1 and TRBJ2-1; 11 bases fit TRBD2. Germline values: CDR1 SGHRS, CDR2 YFSETQ. This CDR3 has 15 amino acids.